Shown below are 13 T cell receptor beta chains from a single sample sequenced in a study of T cells in Graves' hyperthyroidism and ophthalmopathy. Amplified TCR beta CDR3 regions came from RNA transcripts. Primed by the HTBI set, a first-round RT-PCR was run on the TCR CDR3. One entry per CDR3 protein results from TCRdb running MiXCR on the multiplex PCR reads. The sample has hundreds of thousands of distinct CDR3 sequences; about a third are singletons. The sample comprised blood. The receptor set was obtained from a woman between 40 and 55 years old with Graves' hyperthyroidism.

This clonotype was recorded many times. The chain links TRBV19 to TRBJ1-3; no definite D call. The CDR3 loop spans 14 amino acids. The V gene's germline CDR1 is LNHDA and CDR2 SQIVND (reference sequence). V dropped 3 bases and J dropped 0 bases, with 6 bases sitting between them. The CDR3 reads CASSISPSGNTIYF. The CDR3 bases are TGTGCCAGTAGTATCAGCCCCTCTGGAAACACCATATATTTT. The entire variable domain, with the rest obtained from reference TRBV19 and TRBJ1-3, is as follows: DGGITQSPKYLFRKEGQNVTLSCEQNLNHDAMYWYRQDPGQGLRLIYYSQIVNDFQKGDIAEGYSVSREKKESFPLTVTSAQKNPTAFYLCASSISPSGNTIYFGEGSWLTVV.

This clonotype was seen many times. J is TRBJ2-5 and V is TRBV20-1; D remains ambiguous. Trimming cost V 2 bases and J 2 bases, with 9 bases left between them. This CDR3 contains 13 residues. Germline V gives CDR1 DFQATT, CDR2 SNEGSKA (reference sequence). For the CDR3, the DNA is TGCAGTGCTAGATGGGGAATACAAGAGACCCAGTACTTC. The encoded protein is CSARWGIQETQYF.

Concerning this clonotype itself: A read error may produce the germline difference seen at one junction end. This chain links TRBV5-1 with TRBJ1-2, with 7 bases fitting TRBD1. There are 15 residues in the CDR3. CDR1 is SGHRS, CDR2 YFSETQ, per germline. The chain's CDR3 is CASSATGLPKVGYTF. CDR3 in DNA: TGTGCCAGCAGCGCGACAGGGCTTCCCAAGGTTGGCTACACCTTC.

The CDR3 DNA is TGTGCCATCAAAGGCACTGCAGGGGCCAACGTCCTGACTTTC. Its protein is CAIKGTAGANVLTF. This chain links TRBV10-3 with TRBJ2-6, with D hard to call. The germline V gene encodes CDR1 ENHRY and CDR2 SYGVKD. The V gene lost 7 bases and the J gene lost 4 bases, with 11 bases spanning the gap. The CDR3 has 14 residues.

The chain employs TRBV4-3 and TRBJ1-4; D may be TRBD1 (6 bases). Germline V gene sequence: CDR1 LGHNA, CDR2 YSLEER. CDR3 length: 16 amino acids. V lost 0 bases and J lost 8, with 16 bases in between. CDR3 protein: CASSQEFKTGQEKLFF. The CDR3 DNA is TGCGCCAGCAGCCAAGAATTTAAAACAGGGCAGGAAAAACTGTTTTTT.

This chain uses TRBV12-5 with TRBJ2-2; 8 bases agree with TRBD2. The CDR3 is 16 residues long. Germline lookup yields CDR1 LGHNT and CDR2 FRNRAP. V gave up 3 bases and J gave up 6 bases; unmatched junction bases: 9. CDR3 sequence reads: CASGFLLADNPGELFF. The CDR3 nucleotides read TGTGCTAGTGGTTTTTTACTAGCGGACAACCCCGGGGAGCTGTTTTTT.

This clonotype has a count of ten or more. The chain couples TRBV7-9 to TRBJ1-5; D is ambiguous. Trimming removed 2 bases from V and 9 bases from J, with 14 bases in between. Germline CDR1 reads SEHNR; CDR2 reads FQNEAQ (reference sequence). There are 14 residues in the CDR3. The CDR3 coding sequence is TGTGCCAGCAGCTTACCAATCGGACGGAGGCCCCAGCATTTT. Translated, it gives CASSLPIGRRPQHF.

This clonotype was seen once. V usage is TRBV20-1 and J usage is TRBJ2-1; D is unclear. This CDR3 comprises 12 residues. The V end was cut by 0 bases, the J end by 14 bases, with 14 bases between. Germline CDR1 is DFQATT and CDR2 is SNEGSKA (reference sequence). The CDR3 nucleotides read TGCAGTGCTAGAGACCAGCTAGGCGTCAAGTTCTTC. This sequence encodes CSARDQLGVKFF.

For the CDR3, the DNA is TGCGCCAGCTGCCCGGGACCTTTAGACGAGCAGTACTTC. It translates to CASCPGPLDEQYF. The J gene is TRBJ2-7, the V gene TRBV5-1; tentatively, D is TRBD1 or TRBD2 (5 bases each). Germline CDR1 and CDR2: SGHRS and YFSETQ. V was shortened by 7 bases and J by 5 bases, with 16 bases between the two germline ends. The CDR3 is made up of 13 amino acids.

As for this clonotype: Since a much larger clone is just one base distant, this may be a read error. The V call is TRBV19, the J call TRBJ1-2; D call uncertain. CDR3 length equals 15 residues. Trimming cost V 4 bases and J 1 base, with 13 bases left between them. Germline V lookup: CDR1 LNHDA, CDR2 SQIVND (reference sequence). The CDR3 reads CASSTVNSHNYGYTF. The CDR3, as DNA: TGTGCCAGTAGTACAGTGAACAGCCATAACTATGGCTACACCTTC.

This clonotype was recorded a few times. J is TRBJ1-3 and V is TRBV12-5; unclear D gene. V was clipped by 7 bases and J by 0 bases, with 10 bases between them. The germline V gene encodes CDR1 LGHNT and CDR2 FRNRAP. The CDR3 consists of 14 residues. The CDR3 DNA follows: TGTGCTAGTGCCCCCCGCAACTCTGGAAACACCATATATTTT. This gives the protein CASAPRNSGNTIYF. Combining the CDR3 with reference TRBV12-5 and TRBJ1-3 gives the whole variable domain DARVTQTPRHKVTEMGQEVTMRCQPILGHNTVFWYRQTMMQGLELLAYFRNRAPLDDSGMPKDRFSAEMPDATLATLKIQPSEPRDSAVYFCASAPRNSGNTIYFGEGSWLTVV.

This clonotype showed up many times. The rearrangement links TRBV4-3 to TRBJ1-4; TRBD1 might be the D (6 bases). The CDR3 runs to 13 residues. Trimming took 9 bases from V and 6 from J, leaving 14 bases between them. Germline V gene sequence: CDR1 LGHNA, CDR2 YSLEER. CDR3 amino acids: CASARQADEKLFF. As DNA, the CDR3 is TGCGCCAGTGCTAGACAGGCTGATGAAAAACTGTTTTTT.

The V gene is TRBV11-2, the J gene TRBJ2-6, with D perhaps TRBD1 (5 bases). The CDR3 runs to 17 residues. Germline CDR1 SGHAT, CDR2 FQNNGV. Trimming removed 5 bases at V and 0 bases at J, with 14 bases between. The CDR3 sequence is CASSPGSFSSGANVLTF. CDR3 bases: TGTGCCAGCAGCCCAGGGTCCTTCAGCTCTGGGGCCAACGTCCTGACTTTC.